The TCR beta chain described here comes from a study of T cells after yellow fever vaccination. The 5'RACE template-switching step produced TCR cDNA and added a universal primer site and UMIs. MiXCR was run by TCRdb on the 5' RACE reads, yielding one entry per CDR3 protein. The sample carries roughly 520,000 distinct CDR3 sequences, 21% recorded once. Germline-derived CDR1 and CDR2 are KGHDR and SFDVKD. V lost 3 bases, J lost 3 bases, and 13 bases lay in between. CDR3 length: 15 amino acids. V is TRBV24-1 and J is TRBJ1-2, with D possibly matching TRBD1 (5 bases). This sequence originates from a man aged 18 to 35 who received the YFV17D yellow fever vaccine. The sequencing here drew on PBMCs, taken approximately 22 days after the first yellow fever vaccination. The CDR3 coding sequence is TGTGCCACCAGTGATACTGCGGAGGGACACTATGGCTACACCTTC. This translates into CATSDTAEGHYGYTF.